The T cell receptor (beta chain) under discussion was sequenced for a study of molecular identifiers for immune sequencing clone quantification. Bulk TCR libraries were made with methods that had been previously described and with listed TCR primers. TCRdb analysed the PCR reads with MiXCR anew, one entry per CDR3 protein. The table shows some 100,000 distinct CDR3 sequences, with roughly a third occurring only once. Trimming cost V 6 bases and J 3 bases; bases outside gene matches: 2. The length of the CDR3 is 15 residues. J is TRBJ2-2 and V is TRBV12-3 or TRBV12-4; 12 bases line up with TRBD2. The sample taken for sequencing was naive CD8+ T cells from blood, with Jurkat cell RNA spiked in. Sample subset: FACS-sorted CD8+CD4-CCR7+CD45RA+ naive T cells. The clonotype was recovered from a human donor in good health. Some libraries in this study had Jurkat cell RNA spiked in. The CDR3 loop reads CASSGTSGYTGELFF. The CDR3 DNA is TGTGCCAGCAGCGGGACTAGCGGGTACACCGGGGAGCTGTTTTTT.